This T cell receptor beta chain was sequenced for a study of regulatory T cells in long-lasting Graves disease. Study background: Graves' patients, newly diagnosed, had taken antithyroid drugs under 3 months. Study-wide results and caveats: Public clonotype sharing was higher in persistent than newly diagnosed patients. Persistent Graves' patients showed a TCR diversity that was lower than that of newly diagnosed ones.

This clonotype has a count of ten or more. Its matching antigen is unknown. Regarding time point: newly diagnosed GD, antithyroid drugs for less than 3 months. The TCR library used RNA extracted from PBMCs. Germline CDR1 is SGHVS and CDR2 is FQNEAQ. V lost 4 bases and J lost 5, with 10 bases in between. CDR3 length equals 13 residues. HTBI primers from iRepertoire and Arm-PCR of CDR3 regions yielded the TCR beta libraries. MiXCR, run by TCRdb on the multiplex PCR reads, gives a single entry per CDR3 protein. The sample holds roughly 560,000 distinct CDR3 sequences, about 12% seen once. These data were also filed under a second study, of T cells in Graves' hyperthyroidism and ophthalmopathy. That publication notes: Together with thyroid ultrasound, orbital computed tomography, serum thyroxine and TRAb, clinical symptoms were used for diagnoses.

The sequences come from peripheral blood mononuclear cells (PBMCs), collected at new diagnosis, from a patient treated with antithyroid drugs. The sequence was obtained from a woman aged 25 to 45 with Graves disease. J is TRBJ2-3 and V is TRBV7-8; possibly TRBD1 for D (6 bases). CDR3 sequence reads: CASSWRRGDTQYF. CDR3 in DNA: TGTGCCAGCAGCTGGCGCAGGGGAGATACGCAGTATTTT.